These 11 T cell receptor beta chains came from one sample sequenced in a study of blood T cell repertoires in COVID-19. Data came from immunoSEQ multiplex PCR; TCRdb stores just in-frame clones and leaves some out. The table has about 210,000 clones, about 85% seen once. The sample consisted of peripheral blood. These receptors were obtained from a woman older than 75 with acute or convalescent COVID-19.

The rearrangement uses TRBV6-5 and TRBJ1-1, with a possible D match to TRBD1 (5 bases). The CDR3 is 15 amino acids. V was cut by 0 bases and J by 6 bases, with 14 bases left in between. Germline lookup yields CDR1 MNHEY and CDR2 SVGAGI. The CDR3, as DNA: TGTGCCAGCAGTTACTCGCGTCGGATAGGGGCTGAAGCTTTCTTT. Its protein product is CASSYSRRIGAEAFF.

The chain uses TRBV6-2 or TRBV6-3 and TRBJ2-1; 11 bases map to TRBD2. The CDR3 runs 16 residues. The V gene end was trimmed by 2 bases and the J gene end by 6 bases; junction bases not matched to a gene: 6. In germline, CDR1 is MNHEY, CDR2 SVGEGT. The CDR3 reads CASSYVSSGRTNEQFF. In DNA form, the CDR3 reads TGTGCCAGCAGTTACGTATCTAGCGGGAGGACCAATGAGCAGTTCTTC.

The V call is TRBV6-4, the J call TRBJ2-1, with 7 bases fitting TRBD2. CDR1 and CDR2 (germline): MRHNA, SNTAGT. The CDR3 is made up of 16 amino acids. V shed 7 bases, J shed 3 bases, and the junction held 12 bases outside the gene matches. DNA for the CDR3: TGTGCCAGCATCGGACTAGACGCTAATTACTACAATGAGCAGTTCTTC. Its protein product is CASIGLDANYYNEQFF.

The chain carries TRBV18 and TRBJ2-2, with D tentatively TRBD1 (5 bases). Germline V gene data show CDR1 as KGHSH and CDR2 as LQKENI. CDR3 length: 15 amino acids. Trimming shortened V by 3 bases and J by 2 bases, and 10 bases separated the two germline ends. This CDR3 reads CASSPSRGNTGELFF. CDR3 bases: TGTGCCAGCTCACCCTCAAGGGGAAACACCGGGGAGCTGTTTTTT.

The rearrangement links TRBV6-5 to TRBJ2-1; D remains unclear. From germline, CDR1 is MNHEY and CDR2 SVGAGI. V lost 6 bases and J lost 9, with 9 bases in between. The CDR3 length is 11 residues. CDR3 sequence (DNA): TGTGCCAGCAGGACTTCCAGTGAGCAGTTCTTC. It codes for CASRTSSEQFF.

This chain uses TRBV18 with TRBJ2-1; 9 nucleotides align to TRBD2. Germline V CDR1 and CDR2: KGHSH, LQKENI. This CDR3 spans 15 amino acids. Trimming cost V 4 bases and J 10 bases; bases outside gene matches: 11. The CDR3 region has the DNA TGTGCCAGCTCACGTTCGCGGGAGGGAGGTGGGGAGCAGTTCTTC. Protein product: CASSRSREGGGEQFF.

This chain joins TRBV2 and TRBJ2-5; D may be TRBD1 (6 bases). V lost 6 bases to trimming and J lost 4 bases, with 15 bases between them. Germline V gene sequence: CDR1 SNHLY, CDR2 FYNNEI. The CDR3 sequence is 14 residues long. The CDR3 loop is CASRTTGAGETQYF. CDR3 nucleotides: TGTGCCAGCAGGACGACAGGCGCAGGAGAGACCCAGTACTTC.

The chain combines TRBV15 with TRBJ2-1; 7 bases align to TRBD2. The J segment lost 6 bases and the V segment lost 9 bases, leaving 14 bases of the junction unmatched. The CDR3 sequence is 15 residues long. Germline V gene lookup returns CDR1 LNHNV and CDR2 YYDKDF (reference sequence). The CDR3 DNA reads as TGTGCCACTACACGGGGGACTATAATCTCCAATGAGCAGTTCTTC. Translated, it gives CATTRGTIISNEQFF.

The J gene is TRBJ1-2, the V gene TRBV18; D not resolved. V was shortened by 3 bases and J by 1 base, with 9 bases between the two germline ends. The germline gives CDR1 KGHSH, CDR2 LQKENI. The CDR3 runs 14 residues. The CDR3 here is CASSPREFNYGYTF. As DNA, the CDR3 is TGTGCCAGCTCACCGCGGGAGTTTAACTATGGCTACACCTTC.

This sequence joins TRBV24-1 and TRBJ2-1; D not resolved. Per the germline V gene, CDR1 is KGHDR and CDR2 is SFDVKD. The CDR3 extends over 13 amino acids. V lost 2 bases and J 5 bases, leaving 6 bases between the germline ends. The CDR3 loop reads CATSDSPNNEQFF. The CDR3 nucleotides are TGTGCCACCAGTGATTCCCCCAACAATGAGCAGTTCTTC.

This sequence joins TRBV28 and TRBJ2-1, with TRBD1 matching 8 bases. Per germline, CDR1 MDHEN and CDR2 SYDVKM. The CDR3 loop spans 14 amino acids. With V trimmed by 2 bases and J by 10 bases, 7 bases remained unmatched. CDR3 in DNA: TGTGCCAGCAGTTTAGGCCAGGGGGCGAGAGAGCAGTTCTTC. This sequence encodes CASSLGQGAREQFF.